This T cell receptor (beta chain) was identified in a study of blood T cell repertoires in COVID-19. In the study overall: Samples taken during acute and convalescent COVID-19 were collected in the United States, Italy and Spain. From T cells, B-cell-depleted T cells, or PBMCs came the material, which was cDNA or gDNA.

Germline V CDR1 and CDR2: MGHRA, YSYEKL. The CDR3 is made up of 16 amino acids. V was clipped by 4 bases and J by 2 bases; unmatched bases: 7. Original analysis: Amplification of reference gene primers was used by the study to estimate nucleated cell counts. Assay: immunoSEQ multiplex PCR; the TCRdb copy retains only in-frame clones and omits some. V, J and clone size were drawn from that table, and D and trimming were deduced from the DNA. Seen here are roughly 200,000 clones, 70% to 90% observed once, and the top ten hold 9.5% to 12%. What was sequenced was peripheral blood. The receptor's source is a human donor with active or convalescent COVID-19. The donor label of this sample is uncertain. This chain joins TRBV4-1 and TRBJ2-3; 9 bases agree with TRBD1. CDR3 nucleotide sequence: TGCGCCAGCAGCCGGACAGGGGAGCCACACACAGATACGCAGTATTTT. Translated: CASSRTGEPHTDTQYF.